These 21 T cell receptor beta chains were all obtained from the same sample, sequenced in a study of T cell repertoires in cytomegalovirus infection. TCRdb reprocessed the reads via MiXCR and lists one record per CDR3 protein. The table lists around 740,000 distinct CDR3 sequences, approximately 34% of them singletons. The sequencing input was PBMCs. These receptors were taken from a human donor in good health (CMV status not recorded). Some clones in this sample may be carry-over from other donors' samples.

This clonotype was recorded a few times. This chain connects TRBV7-9 to TRBJ2-7; TRBD2 matches at 7 bases. V lost 5 bases and J lost 5; bases outside the gene matches: 6. Germline CDR1 is SEHNR and CDR2 is FQNEAQ (reference sequence). This CDR3 contains 13 residues. The CDR3 DNA reads as TGTGCCAGCAGCCGAGATGGGGGGGACGAGCAGTACTTC. Encoded protein: CASSRDGGDEQYF.

This clonotype has a handful of counts. The chain has TRBV7-2 and TRBJ1-1; D may be TRBD1 (6 bases). Germline V gives CDR1 SGHTA, CDR2 FQGNSA. V lost 5 bases to trimming and J lost 0 bases, with 16 bases between them. The CDR3 is 16 residues long. DNA for the CDR3: TGTGCCAGCAGCCCCGGGGGGGGGCAAGTGAACACTGAAGCTTTCTTT. Translation: CASSPGGGQVNTEAFF.

V is TRBV27 and J is TRBJ1-1; D call uncertain. In germline, CDR1 is MNHEY, CDR2 SMNVEV (reference sequence). Trimming cost V 4 bases and J 12 bases, with 18 bases left between them. The CDR3 sequence is 13 residues long. For the CDR3, the DNA is TGTGCCAGCAGTTCGTGGCCGGGCGGTATGACTTTCTTT. Translated, it gives CASSSWPGGMTFF.

The chain uses TRBV9 and TRBJ2-2, with a possible D match to TRBD2 (5 bases). The germline V gene has CDR1 SGDLS and CDR2 YYNGEE. CDR3 length: 14 residues. V was cut by 4 bases and J by 6 bases, with 13 bases left in between. Written as DNA, the CDR3 is TGTGCCAGCAGCCCCCCCGGGATGGCCGGGGAGCTGTTTTTT. Amino acid sequence: CASSPPGMAGELFF. The complete variable domain, with remaining parts taken from reference TRBV9 and TRBJ2-2, reads DSGVTQTPKHLITATGQRVTLRCSPRSGDLSVYWYQQSLDQGLQFLIQYYNGEERAKGNILERFSAQQFPDLHSELNLSSLELGDSALYFCASSPPGMAGELFFGEGSRLTVL.

V and J are TRBV25-1 and TRBJ2-3; 8 bases agree with TRBD1. V shed 5 bases and J 5 bases; nucleotides not matched to a gene: 15. The germline gives CDR1 MGHDK, CDR2 SYGVNS. The CDR3 sequence is 17 residues long. CDR3 DNA sequence: TGTGCCAGCAGTCCTCTTGCCGGGACAGGCAGTGGAGATACGCAGTATTTT. Its translation: CASSPLAGTGSGDTQYF. Supplemented by reference TRBV25-1 and TRBJ2-3, the full variable domain reads EADIYQTPRYLVIGTGKKITLECSQTMGHDKMYWYQQDPGMELHLIHYSYGVNSTEKGDLSSESTVSRIRTEHFPLTLESARPSHTSQYLCASSPLAGTGSGDTQYFGPGTRLTVL.

V gene TRBV10-3 combines with J gene TRBJ1-2; tentative D call: TRBD1 (6 bases). The CDR3 runs 14 residues. The V gene lost 6 bases and the J gene lost 3 bases, with 14 bases spanning the gap. CDR1 and CDR2 from the germline V gene are ENHRY and SYGVKD. For the CDR3, the DNA is TGTGCCATCAGACAGGGACCATTTGACTATGGCTACACCTTC. Its protein product is CAIRQGPFDYGYTF.

This chain uses TRBV7-9 with TRBJ2-3; D is possibly TRBD1 (6 bases). This CDR3 has 17 residues. Trimming left V 6 bases short and J 0 bases short, with 19 bases between. The germline gives CDR1 SEHNR, CDR2 FQNEAQ (reference sequence). CDR3 residues: CASSPYWGLSSTDTQYF. In DNA form, the CDR3 reads TGTGCCAGCAGTCCCTATTGGGGGCTCTCAAGCACAGATACGCAGTATTTT.

This clonotype was found once. The chain joins TRBV19 to TRBJ2-5; possible D gene TRBD1, 6 bases. Trimming pared 1 base from V and 5 bases from J, leaving 20 bases between. Germline CDR1 LNHDA, CDR2 SQIVND (reference sequence). The CDR3 totals 17 residues. This CDR3 reads CASSIAGTGIVGETQYF. In DNA, the CDR3 is TGTGCCAGTAGTATAGCCGGAACAGGGATTGTTGGGGAGACCCAGTACTTC.

This clonotype appeared a few times. The CDR3 loop reads CATALEGVAGRAYNEQFF. In DNA, the CDR3 is TGTGCCACCGCCTTGGAGGGAGTAGCGGGAAGGGCCTACAATGAGCAGTTCTTC. The rearrangement links TRBV27 to TRBJ2-1, with 8 bases lining up with TRBD2. This CDR3 spans 18 amino acids. CDR1 MNHEY and CDR2 SMNVEV come from the germline V gene (reference sequence). V shed 10 bases and J 2 bases; nucleotides not matched to a gene: 19.

V and J are TRBV30 and TRBJ2-3; 9 bases agree with TRBD2. This CDR3 comprises 15 residues. V lost 0 bases, J lost 2 bases, and 3 bases stayed unmatched. CDR1 and CDR2 from the germline V gene are GTSNPN and SVGIG (reference sequence). The CDR3 is CAWSVLAGNTDTQYF. The CDR3 coding sequence is TGTGCCTGGAGTGTACTAGCGGGTAACACAGATACGCAGTATTTT.

This clonotype was seen more than once but under ten times. The chain carries TRBV28 and TRBJ1-2; 9 nucleotides agree with TRBD1. Germline trimming cut 6 bases from V and 12 bases from J; bases unmatched to any gene: 8. Germline values: CDR1 MDHEN, CDR2 SYDVKM. The CDR3 consists of 12 residues. DNA of the CDR3: TGTGCCAGCAGACGGCCGAACAGGGGGCACACCTTC. Protein: CASRRPNRGHTF.

The CDR3 region has the DNA TGTGCCAGTAGGCCACAACGGGGGAGCACCGGGGAGCTGTTTTTT. Its translation: CASRPQRGSTGELFF. The chain recombines TRBV19 with TRBJ2-2, with D possibly matching TRBD2 (6 bases). Germline CDR1 and CDR2: LNHDA and SQIVND (reference sequence). With 6 bases removed from V and 4 bases from J, the gap between germline ends came to 15 bases. This CDR3 has 15 amino acids.

The V call is TRBV28, the J call TRBJ2-1; 11 bases fit TRBD2. With 7 bases clipped from V and 1 base from J, the junction kept 9 bases outside the gene matches. The germline gives CDR1 MDHEN, CDR2 SYDVKM. This CDR3 has 17 amino acids. The CDR3 sequence: CASTLLAGEVSYNEQFF. The CDR3 coding sequence is TGTGCCAGCACCCTACTAGCGGGAGAGGTGTCCTACAATGAGCAGTTCTTC.

The chain employs TRBV24-1 and TRBJ2-3; D ambiguous. CDR3 length equals 16 residues. Germline CDR1 and CDR2: KGHDR and SFDVKD. The germline V and J ends were trimmed by 3 bases and 2 bases, with 14 bases remaining between them. Here the CDR3 reads CATSDPQNPHTDTQYF. Written as DNA, the CDR3 is TGTGCCACCAGTGATCCCCAGAATCCCCACACAGATACGCAGTATTTT.

This clonotype was detected ten times or more. V is TRBV7-2 and J is TRBJ1-4, with 8 nucleotides matching TRBD1. This CDR3 region has 15 residues. Germline-derived CDR1 and CDR2 are SGHTA and FQGNSA. Trimming removed 5 bases from V and 6 bases from J; junction bases left unmatched: 8. The CDR3 region is CASSGQGSGHEKLFF. CDR3 in DNA: TGTGCCAGCAGCGGACAGGGATCGGGGCATGAAAAACTGTTTTTT.

The chain employs TRBV19 and TRBJ2-4, with a possible D match to TRBD2 (6 bases). Trimming shortened V by 4 bases and J by 3 bases, and 13 bases separated the two germline ends. Germline CDR1 and CDR2: LNHDA and SQIVND (reference sequence). This CDR3 region has 15 residues. CDR3 region: CASSREDFSKNIQYF. Written as DNA, the CDR3 is TGTGCCAGTAGTAGGGAGGATTTCAGCAAAAACATTCAGTACTTC.

As to this clonotype: Its ends do not fully match the called genes, so a read error is possible. This chain links TRBV6-1 with TRBJ1-6; possibly TRBD1 for D (5 bases). Germline-derived CDR1 and CDR2 are MNHNS and SASEGT. The CDR3 covers 15 residues. CDR3 amino acids: CASSEAGRASSPLQF. CDR3 DNA: TGTGCCAGCAGTGAGGCCGGCAGGGCGAGTTCACCCCTCCAATTT.

V usage is TRBV20-1 and J usage is TRBJ2-7, with D perhaps TRBD2 (6 bases). The germline V gene encodes CDR1 DFQATT and CDR2 SNEGSKA (reference sequence). The V end was cut by 1 base, the J end by 9 bases, with 13 bases between. The CDR3 runs to 12 residues. The CDR3 is CSARGPRDLQYF. The CDR3 bases are TGCAGTGCTAGAGGACCTCGGGACTTGCAGTACTTC.

This chain's CDR3 is CASSISMGLLPEAFF. The CDR3 nucleotides read TGTGCCAGTAGTATAAGTATGGGTTTACTGCCTGAAGCTTTCTTT. The V gene is TRBV19, the J gene TRBJ1-1; D is uncertain. Germline V gene data show CDR1 as LNHDA and CDR2 as SQIVND (reference sequence). The germline V and J ends were trimmed by 2 bases and 6 bases, with 16 bases remaining between them. This CDR3 is built from 15 residues.

J is TRBJ2-7 and V is TRBV6-8; TRBD1 aligns across 11 bases. The CDR3 has 15 amino acids. The ends lost 5 bases at V and 5 bases at J; junction bases unmatched: 8. Germline V CDR1 and CDR2: MNHGY, SAAAGT. The CDR3 nucleotides read TGTGCCAGCAGTACCGGACAGGGGGCATTTGACGAGCAGTACTTC. Protein sequence: CASSTGQGAFDEQYF.

This clonotype has just a few counts. The chain couples TRBV14 to TRBJ2-1; 8 nucleotides line up with TRBD2. This CDR3 comprises 13 residues. Losses at the gene ends were 1 base for V and 10 bases for J; bases not matched to a gene: 3. Germline V CDR1 and CDR2: SGHDN, FVKESK. The CDR3 nucleotides read TGTGCCAGCAGCCAAGGCAGACTAGCGGAGCAGTTCTTC. Translation gives CASSQGRLAEQFF.